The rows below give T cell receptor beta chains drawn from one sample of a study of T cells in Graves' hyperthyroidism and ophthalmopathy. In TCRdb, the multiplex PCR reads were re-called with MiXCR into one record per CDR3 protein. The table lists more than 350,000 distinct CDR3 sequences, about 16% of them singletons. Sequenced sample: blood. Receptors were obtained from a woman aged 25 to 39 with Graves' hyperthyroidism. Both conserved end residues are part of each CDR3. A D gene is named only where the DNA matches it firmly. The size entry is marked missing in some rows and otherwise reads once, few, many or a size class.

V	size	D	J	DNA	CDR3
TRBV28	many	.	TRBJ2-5	TGTGCCAGCAGTTTAGCTTTCCGAGCCCAGTACTTC	CASSLAFRAQYF
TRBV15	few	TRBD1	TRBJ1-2	TGTGCCACCAGCAGAGATGGACAGGGGGCGCCCTATGGCTACACCTTC	CATSRDGQGAPYGYTF
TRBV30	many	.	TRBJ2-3	TGTGCGAAGCTCGGCCCCACGGATGCTACGCAGTATTTT	CAKLGPTDATQYF
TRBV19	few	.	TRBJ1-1	TGTGCCAGTAGCCTTATTGGGGCAAATGAAGCTTTCTTT	CASSLIGANEAFF
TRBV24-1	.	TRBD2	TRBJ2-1	TGTGCCACCAGTGATACCCGAGCGGGAGGGTTTGGGAGCTCCTACAATGAGCAGTTCTTC	CATSDTRAGGFGSSYNEQFF
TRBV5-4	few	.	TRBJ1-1	TGTGCCAGCAGCCTGGACGACACTGAAGCTTTCTTT	CASSLDDTEAFF
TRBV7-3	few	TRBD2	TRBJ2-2	TGTGCCAGCAGCAAAACTAGCGGCACCGGGGAGCTGTTTTTT	CASSKTSGTGELFF
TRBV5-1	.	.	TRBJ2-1	TGCGCCAGCAGCTTCGGGGGTGTTCCTAACTCCTACAATGAGCAGTTCTTC	CASSFGGVPNSYNEQFF
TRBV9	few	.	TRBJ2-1	TGTGCCAGCAGCGTAGAAGAGGGGCGCTACAATGAGCAGTTCTTC	CASSVEEGRYNEQFF
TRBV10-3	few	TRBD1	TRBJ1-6	TGTGCCATCGGCACAGGGGTTAGGAATTCACCCCTCCACTTT	CAIGTGVRNSPLHF
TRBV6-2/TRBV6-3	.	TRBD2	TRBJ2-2	TGTGCCAGCAGTCCTCGCCGGGGACTAGCGGCTATGAACACCGGGGAGCTGTTTTTT	CASSPRRGLAAMNTGELFF
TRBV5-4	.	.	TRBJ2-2	TGTGCCAGCAGCCCAATAGCGGTTACGAACACCGGGGAGCTGTTTTTT	CASSPIAVTNTGELFF
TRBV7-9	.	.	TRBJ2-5	TGTGCCAGCAGCAAAGATATAAGTCGGACCCAGTACTTC	CASSKDISRTQYF
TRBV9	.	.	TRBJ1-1	TGTGCCAGCAGCGTAGCCGGGGGCGCAGGGAGGGACACTGAAGCTTTCTTT	CASSVAGGAGRDTEAFF
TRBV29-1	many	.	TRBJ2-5	TGCAGCGTTGAAGATCGGGCGGGGACCCAGTACTTC	CSVEDRAGTQYF
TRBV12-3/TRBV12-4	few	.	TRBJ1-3	TGTGCCAGCAATCAGGGAAACTCTGGAAACACCATATATTTT	CASNQGNSGNTIYF
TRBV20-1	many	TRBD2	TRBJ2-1	TGCAGTGCTCAGACTAGCGGGAGTCGGAATGAGCAGTTCTTC	CSAQTSGSRNEQFF
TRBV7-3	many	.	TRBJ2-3	TGTGCCAGCAGCTCGACGGTGGGCACAGATACGCAGTATTTT	CASSSTVGTDTQYF
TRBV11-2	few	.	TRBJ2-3	TGTGCCAGCACCCATGTGACTAGTGACACAGATACGCAGTATTTT	CASTHVTSDTDTQYF
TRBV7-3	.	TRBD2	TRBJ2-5	TGTGCCAGCAGCTTAAGGCGGGAGGGCCGATTGGAGACCCAGTACTTC	CASSLRREGRLETQYF
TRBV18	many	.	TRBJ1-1	TGTGCCAGCTCACCGGGGGGGGGGCAGTCCGCGATGAACACTGAAGCTTTCTTT	CASSPGGGQSAMNTEAFF
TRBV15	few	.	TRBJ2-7	TGTGCCACCAGCAGAGATCGTGGCGGCTACGAGCAGTACTTC	CATSRDRGGYEQYF
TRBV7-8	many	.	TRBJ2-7	TGTGCCAGCAGCTTAGCAGGGGACATCTCCTACGAGCAGTACTTC	CASSLAGDISYEQYF
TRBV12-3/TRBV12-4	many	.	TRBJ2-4	TGTGCCAGCAGCCCTTCCAGGGTCCTAGCCAAAAACATTCAGTACTTC	CASSPSRVLAKNIQYF
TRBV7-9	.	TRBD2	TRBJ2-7	TGTGCCAGCAGCTTCCCCGGACTAGCGGGCCCCTACGAGCAGTACTTC	CASSFPGLAGPYEQYF
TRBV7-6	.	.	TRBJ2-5	TGTGCCAGCAGCCGGGGGGCTATAGGGGGGGAGACCCAGTACTTC	CASSRGAIGGETQYF
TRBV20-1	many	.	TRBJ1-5	TGCAGTGCGCTGGGGATCTCGAGCAATCAGCCCCAGCATTTT	CSALGISSNQPQHF
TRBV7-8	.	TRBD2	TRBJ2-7	TGTGCCAGCAGCTTAGATAGGAGCGGGAGGTTGTACGAGCAGTACTTC	CASSLDRSGRLYEQYF
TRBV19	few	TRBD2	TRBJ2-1	TGTGCCAGTAGGCTTAGCGGGAGGGCCGTAGATGAGCAGTTCTTC	CASRLSGRAVDEQFF
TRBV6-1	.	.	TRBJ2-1	TGTGCCAGCAGAGAATGGTCACATGGGGAGACAGCTTTAAATGAGCAGTTCTTC	CASREWSHGETALNEQFF
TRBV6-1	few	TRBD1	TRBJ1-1	TGTGCCAGTCACAGGGGCTTAAACACTGAAGCTTTCTTT	CASHRGLNTEAFF
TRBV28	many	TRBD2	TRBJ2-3	TGTGCCAGCAGTTTGGCGAGCGGGAGGGCCGCAGATACGCAGTATTTT	CASSLASGRAADTQYF
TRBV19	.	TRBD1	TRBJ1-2	TGTGCCAGTAGTGACTCGGGACAGCTTCCTAACTATGGCTACACCTTC	CASSDSGQLPNYGYTF
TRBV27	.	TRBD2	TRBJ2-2	TGTGCCAGCAGTTTAAGCCTAGCGGGAGCCGGGGAGCTGTTTTTT	CASSLSLAGAGELFF
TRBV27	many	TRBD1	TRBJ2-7	TGTGCCAGCGGCCGGGACAGCTCCTACGAGCAGTACTTC	CASGRDSSYEQYF
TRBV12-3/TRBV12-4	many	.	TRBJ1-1	TGTGCCAGCAGCATGACAGTCAACACTGAAGCTTTCTTT	CASSMTVNTEAFF
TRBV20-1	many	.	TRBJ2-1	TGCAGTGCTACAGGACAGCAGATCAATGAGCAGTTCTTC	CSATGQQINEQFF
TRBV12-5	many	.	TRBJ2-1	TGTGCTAGTGCTACCCTGGGTGAGCAGTTCTTC	CASATLGEQFF
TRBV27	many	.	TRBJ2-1	TGTGCCAGCAGATATGGGGGTCAGGGGAATGAGCAGTTCTTC	CASRYGGQGNEQFF
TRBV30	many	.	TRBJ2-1	TGTGCCTGGAGTGTACGACTAGTCACTGAGCAGTTCTTC	CAWSVRLVTEQFF
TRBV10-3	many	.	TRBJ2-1	TGTGCCATCAGAAGGGGGGATTTCAACTCCTACAATGAGCAGTTCTTC	CAIRRGDFNSYNEQFF
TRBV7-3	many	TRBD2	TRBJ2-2	TGTGCCAGCAGCTTAGGGCTAGCGGACGACGGGGAGCTGTTTTTT	CASSLGLADDGELFF